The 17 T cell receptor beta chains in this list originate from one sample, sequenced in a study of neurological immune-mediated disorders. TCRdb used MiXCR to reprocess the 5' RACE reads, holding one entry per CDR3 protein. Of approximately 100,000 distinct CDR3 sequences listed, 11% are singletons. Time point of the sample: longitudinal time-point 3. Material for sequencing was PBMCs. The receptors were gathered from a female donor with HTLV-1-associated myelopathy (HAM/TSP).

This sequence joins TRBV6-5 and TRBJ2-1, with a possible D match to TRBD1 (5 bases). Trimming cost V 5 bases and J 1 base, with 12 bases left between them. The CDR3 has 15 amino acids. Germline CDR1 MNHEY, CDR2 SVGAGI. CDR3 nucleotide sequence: TGTGCCAGCAGTCGCGACAGCGCTTCCTACAATGAGCAGTTCTTC. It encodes CASSRDSASYNEQFF.

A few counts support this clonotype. DNA of the CDR3: TGTGCCAGCTCACCACCAGGGGGCGAGCAGTACTTC. It is translated as CASSPPGGEQYF. The chain uses TRBV18 and TRBJ2-7, with D perhaps matching TRBD1 (6 bases). CDR3 length equals 12 residues. CDR1 is KGHSH and CDR2 is LQKENI in the germline V gene. V lost 0 bases and J lost 6, with 6 bases in between.

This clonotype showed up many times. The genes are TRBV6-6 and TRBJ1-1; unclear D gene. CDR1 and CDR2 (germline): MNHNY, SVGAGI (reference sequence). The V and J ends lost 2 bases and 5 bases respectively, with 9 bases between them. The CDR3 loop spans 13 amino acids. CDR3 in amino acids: CASSYEGRTEAFF. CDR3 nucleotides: TGTGCCAGCAGTTACGAGGGCAGAACTGAAGCTTTCTTT.

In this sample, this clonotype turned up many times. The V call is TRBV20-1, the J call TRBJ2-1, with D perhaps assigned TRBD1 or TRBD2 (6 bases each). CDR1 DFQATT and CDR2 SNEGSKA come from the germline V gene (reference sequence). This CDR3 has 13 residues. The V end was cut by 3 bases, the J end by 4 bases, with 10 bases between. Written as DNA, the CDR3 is TGCAGTGCTAGGGGGGGCCGGTACAATGAGCAGTTCTTC. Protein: CSARGGRYNEQFF.

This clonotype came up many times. The CDR3 DNA follows: TGCAGTGCTAGAGATTGGGACGGGGCTGGGTACGAGCAGTACTTC. Translation: CSARDWDGAGYEQYF. The chain joins TRBV20-1 to TRBJ2-7; either TRBD1 or TRBD2 may fit D (5 bases each). The ends were cut back, 0 bases at V and 4 bases at J, with 16 bases in the middle. The CDR3 totals 15 residues. Germline CDR1 reads DFQATT; CDR2 reads SNEGSKA (reference sequence).

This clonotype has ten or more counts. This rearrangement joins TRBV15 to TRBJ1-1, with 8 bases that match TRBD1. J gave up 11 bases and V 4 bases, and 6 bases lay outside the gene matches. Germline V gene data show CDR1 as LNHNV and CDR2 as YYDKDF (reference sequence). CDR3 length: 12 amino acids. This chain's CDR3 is CATSKAGGDAFF. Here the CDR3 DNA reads TGTGCCACCAGCAAGGCAGGGGGCGATGCTTTCTTT.

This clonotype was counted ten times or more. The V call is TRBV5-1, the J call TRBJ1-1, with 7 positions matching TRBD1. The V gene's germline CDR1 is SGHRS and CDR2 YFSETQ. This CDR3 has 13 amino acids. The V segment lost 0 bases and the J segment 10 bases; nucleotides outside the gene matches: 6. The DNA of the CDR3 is TGCGCCAGCAGCTTGGAAGGGGGCATCTCAGCTTTCTTT. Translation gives CASSLEGGISAFF.

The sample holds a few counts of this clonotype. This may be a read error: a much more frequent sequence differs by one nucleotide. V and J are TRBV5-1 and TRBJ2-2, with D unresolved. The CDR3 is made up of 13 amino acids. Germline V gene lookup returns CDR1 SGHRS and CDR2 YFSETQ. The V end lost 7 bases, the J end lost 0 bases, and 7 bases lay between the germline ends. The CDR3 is CASGSANTGELFF. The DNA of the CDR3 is TGCGCCAGCGGCTCTGCGAACACCGGGGAGCTGTTTTTT. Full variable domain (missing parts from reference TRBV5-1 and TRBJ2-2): KAGVTQTPRYLIKTRGQQVTLSCSPISGHRSVSWYQQTPGQGLQFLFEYFSETQRNKGNFPGRFSGRQFSNSRSEMNVSTLELGDSALYLCASGSANTGELFFGEGSRLTVL.

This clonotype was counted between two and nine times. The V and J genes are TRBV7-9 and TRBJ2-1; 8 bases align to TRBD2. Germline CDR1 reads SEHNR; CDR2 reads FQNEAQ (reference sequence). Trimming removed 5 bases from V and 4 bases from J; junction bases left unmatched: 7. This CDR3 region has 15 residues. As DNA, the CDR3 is TGTGCCAGCAGCAACACTAGCGGTATTTACAATGAGCAGTTCTTC. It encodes CASSNTSGIYNEQFF.

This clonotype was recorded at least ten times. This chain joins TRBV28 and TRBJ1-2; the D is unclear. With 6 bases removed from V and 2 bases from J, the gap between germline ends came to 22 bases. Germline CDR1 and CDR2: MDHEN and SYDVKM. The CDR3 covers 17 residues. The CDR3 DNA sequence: TGTGCCAGCAGCGCCCTCATAATACGCCCGAGGAACTATGGCTACACCTTC. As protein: CASSALIIRPRNYGYTF.

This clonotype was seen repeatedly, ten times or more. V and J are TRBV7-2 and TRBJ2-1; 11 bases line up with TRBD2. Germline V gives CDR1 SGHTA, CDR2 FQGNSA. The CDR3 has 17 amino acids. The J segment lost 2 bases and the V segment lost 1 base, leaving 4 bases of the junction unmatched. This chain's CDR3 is CASSLGRGLAAYNEQFF. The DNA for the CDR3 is TGTGCCAGCAGCTTAGGGAGGGGACTAGCGGCCTACAATGAGCAGTTCTTC.

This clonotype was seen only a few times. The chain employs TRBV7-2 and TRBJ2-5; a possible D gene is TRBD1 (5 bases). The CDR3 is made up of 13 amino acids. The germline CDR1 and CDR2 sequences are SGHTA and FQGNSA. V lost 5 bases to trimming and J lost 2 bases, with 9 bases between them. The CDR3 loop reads CASSRTLQETQYF. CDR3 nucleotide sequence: TGTGCCAGCAGCCGGACACTACAAGAGACCCAGTACTTC.

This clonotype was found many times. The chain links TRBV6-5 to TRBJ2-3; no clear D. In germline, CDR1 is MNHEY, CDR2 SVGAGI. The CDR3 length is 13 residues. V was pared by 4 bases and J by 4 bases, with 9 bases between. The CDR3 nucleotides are TGTGCCAGCAGTTTCGGTACCCCAGATACGCAGTATTTT. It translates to CASSFGTPDTQYF.

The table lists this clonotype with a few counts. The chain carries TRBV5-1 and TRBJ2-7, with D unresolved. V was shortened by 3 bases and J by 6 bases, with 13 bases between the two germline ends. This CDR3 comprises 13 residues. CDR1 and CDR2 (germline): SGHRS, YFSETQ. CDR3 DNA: TGCGCCAGCAGCTCCGGCGAGCGAGGCGAGCAGTACTTC. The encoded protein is CASSSGERGEQYF. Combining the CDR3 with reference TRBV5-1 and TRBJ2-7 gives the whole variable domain KAGVTQTPRYLIKTRGQQVTLSCSPISGHRSVSWYQQTPGQGLQFLFEYFSETQRNKGNFPGRFSGRQFSNSRSEMNVSTLELGDSALYLCASSSGERGEQYFGPGTRLTVT.

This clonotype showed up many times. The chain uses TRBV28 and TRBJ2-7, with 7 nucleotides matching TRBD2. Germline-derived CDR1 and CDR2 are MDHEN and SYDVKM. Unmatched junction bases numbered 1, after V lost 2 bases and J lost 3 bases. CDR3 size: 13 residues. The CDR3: CASSLPGGYEQYF. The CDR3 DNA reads TGTGCCAGCAGTTTACCGGGGGGCTACGAGCAGTACTTC.

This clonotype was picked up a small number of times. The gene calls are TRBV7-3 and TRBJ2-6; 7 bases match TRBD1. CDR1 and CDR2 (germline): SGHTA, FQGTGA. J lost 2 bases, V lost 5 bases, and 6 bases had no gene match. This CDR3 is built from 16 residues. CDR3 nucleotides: TGTGCCAGCAGCCCCGCTGGGACAGCTGGGGCCAACGTCCTGACTTTC. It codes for CASSPAGTAGANVLTF.

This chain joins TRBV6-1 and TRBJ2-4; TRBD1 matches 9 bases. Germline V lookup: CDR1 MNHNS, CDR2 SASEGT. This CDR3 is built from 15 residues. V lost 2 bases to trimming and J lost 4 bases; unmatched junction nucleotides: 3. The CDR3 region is CASSEWGQGKNIQYF. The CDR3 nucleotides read TGTGCCAGCAGTGAATGGGGACAGGGAAAAAACATTCAGTACTTC.